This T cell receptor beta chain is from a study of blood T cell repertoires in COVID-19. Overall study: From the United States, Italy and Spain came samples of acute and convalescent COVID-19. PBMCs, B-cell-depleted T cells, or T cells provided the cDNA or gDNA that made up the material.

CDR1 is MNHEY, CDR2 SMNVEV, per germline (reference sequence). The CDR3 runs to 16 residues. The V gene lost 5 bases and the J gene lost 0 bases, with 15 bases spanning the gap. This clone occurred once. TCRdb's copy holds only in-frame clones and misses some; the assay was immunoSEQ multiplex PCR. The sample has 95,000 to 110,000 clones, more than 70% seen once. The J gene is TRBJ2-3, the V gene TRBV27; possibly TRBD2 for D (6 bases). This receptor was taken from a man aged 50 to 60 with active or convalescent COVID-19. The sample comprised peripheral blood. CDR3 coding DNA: TGTGCCAGCAGTCCCTGGGTAGCGGTTAGCACAGATACGCAGTATTTT. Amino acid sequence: CASSPWVAVSTDTQYF.